These 17 T cell receptor beta chains came from one sample sequenced in a study of T cells in Graves' hyperthyroidism and ophthalmopathy. The investigators amplified TCR beta CDR3 regions from RNA transcripts. Researchers ran a first-round RT-PCR on the TCR CDR3 using the HTBI primer set. TCRdb reprocessed the multiplex PCR reads via MiXCR and lists one record per CDR3 protein. The sample yields 300,000 to 450,000 distinct CDR3 sequences, approximately 14% seen once. What was sequenced was blood. The receptors were sampled from a woman under 30 with Graves' hyperthyroidism that later progressed to Graves' ophthalmopathy.

Ten or more counts support this clonotype. The chain combines TRBV7-9 with TRBJ1-5, with 9 bases matching TRBD1. The germline V gene has CDR1 SEHNR and CDR2 FQNEAQ (reference sequence). The CDR3 sequence is 16 residues long. Unmatched junction bases numbered 5, after V lost 0 bases and J lost 5 bases. In nucleotides, the CDR3 is TGTGCCAGCAGCTTAGCGATGGGACAGGGTGATCAGCCCCAGCATTTT. Translating gives CASSLAMGQGDQPQHF.

This clonotype was detected ten times or more. CDR3: CASSLLAGEETQYF. Here the CDR3 DNA reads TGTGCCAGCAGCTTACTAGCGGGAGAAGAGACCCAGTACTTC. The chain recombines TRBV5-5 with TRBJ2-5; 11 bases map to TRBD2. CDR1 SGHKS and CDR2 YYEKEE come from the germline V gene (reference sequence). Trimming at V came to 2 bases and at J to 3 bases, leaving 0 bases not matched to a gene. This CDR3 comprises 14 residues.

This clonotype came up a few times. CDR3 residues: CSAIPSGDYNEQFF. As DNA, the CDR3 is TGCAGTGCTATCCCTAGCGGGGACTACAATGAGCAGTTCTTC. The V gene is TRBV20-1, the J gene TRBJ2-1, with 9 bases lining up with TRBD2. Germline assignment: CDR1 DFQATT and CDR2 SNEGSKA (reference sequence). The V gene end was trimmed by 4 bases and the J gene end by 3 bases; junction bases not matched to a gene: 4. This CDR3 is 14 amino acids long.

The sample holds many counts of this clonotype. V and J are TRBV20-1 and TRBJ2-1; 8 nucleotides agree with TRBD2. The CDR3 extends over 15 amino acids. Trimming at V came to 1 base and at J to 5 bases, leaving 7 bases not matched to a gene. CDR1 and CDR2 (germline): DFQATT, SNEGSKA (reference sequence). As DNA, the CDR3 is TGCAGTGCTAGAGTCCCGGGAGGGGCGGACAATGAGCAGTTCTTC. It specifies CSARVPGGADNEQFF.

The chain recombines TRBV20-1 with TRBJ1-6; D possibly corresponds to TRBD1 (5 bases). Germline V gene lookup returns CDR1 DFQATT and CDR2 SNEGSKA (reference sequence). The CDR3 has 17 residues. V was shortened by 3 bases and J by 3 bases, with 18 bases between the two germline ends. The CDR3 bases are TGCAGTGCTAGGATTACAGGAGCTCCGAACTATAATTCACCCCTCCACTTT. Translated: CSARITGAPNYNSPLHF.

This clonotype was detected only a few times. This rearrangement joins TRBV7-8 to TRBJ2-2, with 7 bases identical to TRBD2. Germline CDR1 reads SGHVS; CDR2 reads FQNEAQ. J lost 3 bases, V lost 2 bases, and 12 bases had no gene match. The CDR3 spans 18 residues. For the CDR3, the DNA is TGTGCCAGCAGCTTAAGGGGTATCGTGCTAGCGGACACCGGGGAGCTGTTTTTT. It specifies CASSLRGIVLADTGELFF.

This clonotype was found many times. This rearrangement joins TRBV5-1 to TRBJ2-6, with D maybe TRBD1 (5 bases). CDR3 length equals 20 residues. Looked up from germline, CDR1 is SGHRS and CDR2 is YFSETQ. Trimming shortened V by 0 bases and J by 0 bases, and 19 bases separated the two germline ends. This chain's CDR3 is CASSLGAGAGIGSGANVLTF. The CDR3 DNA reads TGCGCCAGCAGCTTGGGGGCTGGGGCTGGAATTGGCTCTGGGGCCAACGTCCTGACTTTC.

Regarding this clonotype: A read error is possible here, since a much larger clone lies one base away. The V call is TRBV5-1, the J call TRBJ1-1; TRBD1 matches 9 bases. This CDR3 is 15 amino acids long. The germline gives CDR1 SGHRS, CDR2 YFSETQ. CDR3 loop: CASSPVTGGNTEALF. CDR3 nucleotide sequence: TGCGCCAGCAGCCCGGTGACAGGGGGAAACACTGAAGCTCTCTTT. The entire variable domain, with the rest obtained from reference TRBV5-1 and TRBJ1-1, is as follows: KAGVTQTPRYLIKTRGQQVTLSCSPISGHRSVSWYQQTPGQGLQFLFEYFSETQRNKGNFPGRFSGRQFSNSRSEMNVSTLELGDSALYLCASSPVTGGNTEALFGQGTRLTVV.

This clonotype was detected many times. The gene calls are TRBV20-1 and TRBJ2-7; D gene ambiguous. This CDR3 comprises 14 residues. V lost 4 bases and J lost 2, with 15 bases in between. In germline, CDR1 is DFQATT, CDR2 SNEGSKA (reference sequence). CDR3 sequence reads: CSATSRLGPYEQYF. CDR3 DNA sequence: TGCAGTGCTACCTCTAGGCTCGGGCCCTACGAGCAGTACTTC.

This clonotype was found many times. The J gene is TRBJ2-1, the V gene TRBV2; TRBD2 aligns across 7 bases. Germline V gene data show CDR1 as SNHLY and CDR2 as FYNNEI. This CDR3 has 14 amino acids. V lost 7 bases, J lost 6 bases, and 9 bases stayed unmatched. For the CDR3, the DNA is TGTGCCAGCACTCCCGAGACTAGCCCCAATGAGCAGTTCTTC. This translates into CASTPETSPNEQFF.

This clonotype has only one observation. V and J are TRBV6-1 and TRBJ2-7; D call uncertain. From germline, CDR1 is MNHNS and CDR2 SASEGT. The V gene lost 1 base and the J gene lost 2 bases, with 9 bases spanning the gap. The CDR3 length is 14 residues. The CDR3 coding sequence is TGTGCCAGCAGTGAAGGGCAGGTCCCCTACGAGCAGTACTTC. Its translation: CASSEGQVPYEQYF.

This clonotype occurred a few times. The chain uses TRBV19 and TRBJ1-2; the D gene is possibly TRBD1 (6 bases). Trimming cost V 10 bases and J 3 bases, with 12 bases left between them. Germline CDR1 and CDR2: LNHDA and SQIVND (reference sequence). The CDR3 spans 12 residues. CDR3: CATQTGYYGYTF. CDR3 in DNA: TGTGCCACCCAGACAGGCTACTATGGCTACACCTTC.

This clonotype has a handful of counts. The V and J genes are TRBV7-8 and TRBJ2-2; the D gene is possibly TRBD2 (5 bases). Germline V gene data show CDR1 as SGHVS and CDR2 as FQNEAQ. V lost 5 bases to trimming and J lost 0 bases, with 10 bases between them. The CDR3 is made up of 15 amino acids. CDR3 sequence reads: CASSPSGANTGELFF. CDR3 coding DNA: TGTGCCAGCAGCCCGAGCGGAGCGAACACCGGGGAGCTGTTTTTT.

This clonotype has a count of ten or more. The chain combines TRBV27 with TRBJ1-4, with 8 bases aligning to TRBD1. Unmatched junction bases numbered 23, after V lost 9 bases and J lost 8 bases. CDR1 is MNHEY, CDR2 SMNVEV, per germline (reference sequence). The CDR3 consists of 18 residues. The CDR3 nucleotides are TGTGCCAGTATAGGACAGGGTGAGAGATACCCTCTAGGGGAAAAACTGTTTTTT. The encoded protein is CASIGQGERYPLGEKLFF.

This clonotype was detected ten times or more. This rearrangement joins TRBV2 to TRBJ2-1; TRBD1 might be the D (5 bases). From germline, CDR1 is SNHLY and CDR2 FYNNEI. CDR3 length: 13 residues. Trimming shortened V by 8 bases and J by 9 bases, and 17 bases separated the two germline ends. This CDR3 is CASQGVARVEQFF. The CDR3 DNA reads TGTGCCAGCCAAGGGGTAGCCAGGGTTGAGCAGTTCTTC.

This clonotype occurred many times. This chain connects TRBV7-3 to TRBJ1-2, with 7 bases aligning to TRBD1. The V gene's germline CDR1 is SGHTA and CDR2 FQGTGA. V lost 5 bases and J lost 2; bases outside the gene matches: 11. The CDR3 runs to 16 residues. Here the CDR3 reads CASSLHGTVDNYGYTF. In nucleotides, the CDR3 is TGTGCCAGCAGCCTACATGGGACAGTCGACAACTATGGCTACACCTTC.

This clonotype was recorded at least ten times. The chain employs TRBV6-1 and TRBJ1-1; D call uncertain. Germline V gene lookup returns CDR1 MNHNS and CDR2 SASEGT. The CDR3 extends over 14 amino acids. The V gene lost 4 bases and the J gene lost 0 bases, with 9 bases spanning the gap. The CDR3 is CASSVGTLNTEAFF. CDR3 nucleotides: TGTGCCAGCAGTGTTGGCACACTGAACACTGAAGCTTTCTTT.